A single sample is the source of the 15 T cell receptor beta chains below, sequenced in a study of early T cells in non-severe SARS-CoV-2 infection. A single record per CDR3 protein comes from TCRdb applying MiXCR to the 5' RACE reads. The sample shows 80,000 to 100,000 distinct CDR3 sequences, around an eighth of them seen only once. The sample comprised whole blood. Every receptor here comes from an adult who was a healthcare worker with PCR-confirmed SARS-CoV-2 infection or an uninfected control (not recorded which).

The table lists this clonotype with a few counts. The V and J genes are TRBV27 and TRBJ2-7, with D unresolved. This CDR3 contains 12 residues. Germline V gene lookup returns CDR1 MNHEY and CDR2 SMNVEV (reference sequence). Trimming took off 6 bases at V and 3 bases at J, with 9 bases between the two ends. CDR3: CASRTGLYEQYF. The DNA for the CDR3 is TGTGCCAGCAGGACGGGCCTCTACGAGCAGTACTTC.

The table lists this clonotype with a few counts. The J gene is TRBJ2-3, the V gene TRBV3-1; D may correspond to TRBD1 or TRBD2 (5 bases each). The V and J ends lost 5 bases and 9 bases respectively, with 12 bases between them. This CDR3 spans 12 amino acids. Per the germline V gene, CDR1 is LGHDT and CDR2 is YNNKEL (reference sequence). For the CDR3, the DNA is TGTGCCAGCAGCTACGGGACCGCAACGCAGTATTTT. Amino acids: CASSYGTATQYF.

This clonotype was seen many times. The V gene is TRBV29-1, the J gene TRBJ2-7, with D perhaps matching TRBD2 (6 bases). The CDR3 has 14 amino acids. CDR1 is SQVTM, CDR2 ANQGSEA, per germline. Trimming cost V 4 bases and J 0 bases, with 13 bases left between them. The CDR3, as DNA: TGCAGCGTTGGTAGCGGCCGAAGCTCCTACGAGCAGTACTTC. Encoded protein: CSVGSGRSSYEQYF.

This clonotype was observed a few times. The chain couples TRBV20-1 to TRBJ2-5, with TRBD2 identical over 7 bases. CDR1 and CDR2 from the germline V gene are DFQATT and SNEGSKA (reference sequence). This CDR3 is 13 amino acids long. The V segment lost 4 bases and the J segment 7 bases; nucleotides outside the gene matches: 9. The CDR3 sequence is CSAKRLAEWTQYF. CDR3 coding DNA: TGCAGTGCTAAGCGGCTAGCGGAGTGGACCCAGTACTTC.

There are many counts of this clonotype. The chain links TRBV2 to TRBJ2-1, with TRBD1 matching 7 bases. Germline loops: CDR1 SNHLY, CDR2 FYNNEI. The CDR3 has 14 residues. Germline trimming cut 9 bases from V and 1 base from J; bases unmatched to any gene: 6. DNA for the CDR3: TGTGCCAGTTGCCGGGACAGTTCCTACAATGAGCAGTTCTTC. Protein: CASCRDSSYNEQFF. Based on the CDR3 plus reference TRBV2 and TRBJ2-1, the full variable domain is EPEVTQTPSHQVTQMGQEVILRCVPISNHLYFYWYRQILGQKVEFLVSFYNNEISEKSEIFDDQFSVERPDGSNFTLKIRSTKLEDSAMYFCASCRDSSYNEQFFGPGTRLTVL.

This clonotype was picked up a small number of times. The chain employs TRBV20-1 and TRBJ2-3; D perhaps matches TRBD1 (5 bases). There are 12 residues in the CDR3. CDR1 DFQATT and CDR2 SNEGSKA come from the germline V gene (reference sequence). The V end was cut by 3 bases, the J end by 11 bases, with 15 bases between. The DNA of the CDR3 is TGCAGTGCTAGCCCCAGGGCGAGTTTGCAGTATTTT. Translating gives CSASPRASLQYF.

This clonotype came up a few times. For the CDR3, the DNA is TGTGCCAGCAGTCCTACAGGGGGTATCGGTGAGCAGTTCTTC. Its protein is CASSPTGGIGEQFF. This rearrangement joins TRBV7-6 to TRBJ2-1; 8 positions match TRBD1. Unmatched junction bases numbered 10, after V lost 6 bases and J lost 9 bases. Germline loops: CDR1 SGHVS, CDR2 FNYEAQ. The CDR3 is made up of 14 amino acids.

On this clonotype itself: A much larger clone lies one base from this, so it may be a read error. The chain employs TRBV6-1 and TRBJ1-2; tentatively, D is TRBD1 (5 bases). Germline assignment: CDR1 MNHNS and CDR2 SASEGT. CDR3 length: 13 amino acids. The CDR3 loop is CASRVGGSYGNTF. The CDR3 DNA sequence: TGTGCCAGCAGAGTTGGGGGTTCCTATGGCAACACCTTC.

The chain recombines TRBV28 with TRBJ1-4; D possibly corresponds to TRBD1 (6 bases). V dropped 2 bases and J dropped 8 bases, with 12 bases sitting between them. Germline V gives CDR1 MDHEN, CDR2 SYDVKM. The CDR3 has 14 amino acids. The CDR3 reads CASSLVERGEKLFF. CDR3 DNA sequence: TGTGCCAGCAGTTTAGTGGAGAGGGGGGAAAAACTGTTTTTT.

The rearrangement joins TRBV6-5 to TRBJ1-2; TRBD1 is a possible D gene (6 bases). The CDR3 has 16 amino acids. Germline V CDR1 and CDR2: MNHEY, SVGAGI. V lost 2 bases and J 4 bases, leaving 17 bases between the germline ends. CDR3 DNA: TGTGCCAGCAGTTACGGCTCCGGACAGTCACTCTATGGCTACACCTTC. Protein: CASSYGSGQSLYGYTF.

Many counts were recorded for this clonotype. V usage is TRBV20-1 and J usage is TRBJ2-5; 10 bases fit TRBD2. Germline V gene data show CDR1 as DFQATT and CDR2 as SNEGSKA (reference sequence). V lost 6 bases and J lost 5; bases outside the gene matches: 12. This CDR3 contains 15 residues. Here the CDR3 reads CSADRLAGEMETQYF. For the CDR3, the DNA is TGCAGTGCAGACAGGCTAGCGGGAGAAATGGAGACCCAGTACTTC.

The chain uses TRBV2 and TRBJ2-7; D is unresolved. The CDR3 is 12 residues long. Germline V gene data show CDR1 as SNHLY and CDR2 as FYNNEI. V was pared by 6 bases and J by 9 bases, with 15 bases between. CDR3 sequence (DNA): TGTGCCAGCAGAGTTAAGGGTGGTCGGCAGTACTTC. As protein: CASRVKGGRQYF. The entire variable domain, with the rest obtained from reference TRBV2 and TRBJ2-7, is as follows: EPEVTQTPSHQVTQMGQEVILRCVPISNHLYFYWYRQILGQKVEFLVSFYNNEISEKSEIFDDQFSVERPDGSNFTLKIRSTKLEDSAMYFCASRVKGGRQYFGPGTRLTVT.

In its sample, this clonotype was seen many times. The chain links TRBV6-2 or TRBV6-3 to TRBJ1-1; no clear D. The CDR3 is 14 residues long. V was trimmed by 1 base and J by 1 base, leaving 7 bases between them. Per the germline V gene, CDR1 is MNHEY and CDR2 is SVGEGT. In DNA form, the CDR3 reads TGTGCCAGCAGTTACTTGGCCCCGAACACTGAAGCTTTCTTT. Its protein is CASSYLAPNTEAFF.

This clonotype appeared a few times. The rearrangement links TRBV20-1 to TRBJ2-2; 8 nucleotides agree with TRBD1. CDR1 is DFQATT and CDR2 is SNEGSKA in the germline V gene (reference sequence). The V and J ends lost 0 bases and 7 bases, in that order; junction bases with no gene match: 7. The CDR3 extends over 15 amino acids. The CDR3 bases are TGCAGTGCTAGAGATCAGGACAGGGATTTCGGGGAGCTGTTTTTT. The encoded protein is CSARDQDRDFGELFF.

This clonotype has ten or more counts. J is TRBJ2-1 and V is TRBV3-1, with a tentative D call TRBD2 (6 bases). There are 16 residues in the CDR3. The germline V and J ends were trimmed by 0 bases and 6 bases, with 15 bases remaining between them. From germline, CDR1 is LGHDT and CDR2 YNNKEL (reference sequence). The CDR3 region is CASSQDRSWEVNEQFF. The CDR3 DNA reads TGTGCCAGCAGCCAAGATCGTAGTTGGGAGGTCAATGAGCAGTTCTTC.